The 2 T cell receptor beta chains reported below all come from one sample, sequenced in a study of tumor-infiltrating lymphocytes in primary liver carcinoma. Investigators took RNA and DNA out together from approximately 22-30 mg of unsorted bulk tissue. cDNA specific to TCR beta was made from 450 to 650 ng of total RNA, with a constant-region primer employed for priming. Three nested multiplex PCR rounds of slightly modified ARM-PCR generated TCR beta libraries. In the first two PCR rounds, TRBV1-TRBV30 forward primers were paired with a C-beta reverse primer, and each round lasted around 10 cycles. TCRdb reanalysed the multiplex PCR reads using MiXCR and keeps one entry per CDR3 protein. The sample carries more than 85,000 distinct CDR3 sequences, about four fifths recorded once. Specimen: liver tumor tissue from sampling region 3. Subset indicated: tumor region T3, left-lateral pole. These receptors originate from a man aged 35 to 55 with primary liver carcinoma and hepatitis B virus infection.

A word on this clonotype: The germline gene is not matched at one end of the junction; a read error may be the cause. The V call is TRBV29-1, the J call TRBJ2-1; TRBD2 agrees at 15 bases. This CDR3 has 15 residues. Germline CDR1 and CDR2: SQVTM and ANQGSEA. CDR3 residues: CSIGLAGGFYSEQFF. The CDR3 nucleotides read TGTAGCATTGGACTAGCGGGAGGGTTCTACAGTGAGCAGTTCTTC.

This clonotype has a handful of counts. One end of the junction does not line up with germline, which may come from a read error. The J gene is TRBJ2-3, the V gene TRBV5-5, with 14 positions matching TRBD2. This CDR3 has 17 amino acids. Germline V gene data show CDR1 as SGHKS and CDR2 as YYEKEE (reference sequence). CDR3 in amino acids: CASSPTGTSGSGDTHYF. The CDR3 DNA reads as TGTGCTAGCAGCCCGACCGGGACTAGCGGGAGTGGAGATACGCACTATTTT.